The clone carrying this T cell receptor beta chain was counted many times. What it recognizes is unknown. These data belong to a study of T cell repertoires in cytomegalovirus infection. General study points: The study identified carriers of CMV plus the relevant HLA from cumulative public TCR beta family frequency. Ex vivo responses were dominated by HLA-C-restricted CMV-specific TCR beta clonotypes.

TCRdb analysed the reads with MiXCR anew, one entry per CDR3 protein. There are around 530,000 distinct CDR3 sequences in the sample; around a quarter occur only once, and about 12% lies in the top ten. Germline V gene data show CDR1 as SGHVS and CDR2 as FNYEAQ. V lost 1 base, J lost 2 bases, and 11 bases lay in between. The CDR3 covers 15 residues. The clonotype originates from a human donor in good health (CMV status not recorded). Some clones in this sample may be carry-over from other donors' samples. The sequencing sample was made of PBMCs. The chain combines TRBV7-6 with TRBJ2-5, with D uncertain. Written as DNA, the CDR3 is TGTGCCAGCAGCTTAGTGTCCGGATTTCAAGAGACCCAGTACTTC. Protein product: CASSLVSGFQETQYF.